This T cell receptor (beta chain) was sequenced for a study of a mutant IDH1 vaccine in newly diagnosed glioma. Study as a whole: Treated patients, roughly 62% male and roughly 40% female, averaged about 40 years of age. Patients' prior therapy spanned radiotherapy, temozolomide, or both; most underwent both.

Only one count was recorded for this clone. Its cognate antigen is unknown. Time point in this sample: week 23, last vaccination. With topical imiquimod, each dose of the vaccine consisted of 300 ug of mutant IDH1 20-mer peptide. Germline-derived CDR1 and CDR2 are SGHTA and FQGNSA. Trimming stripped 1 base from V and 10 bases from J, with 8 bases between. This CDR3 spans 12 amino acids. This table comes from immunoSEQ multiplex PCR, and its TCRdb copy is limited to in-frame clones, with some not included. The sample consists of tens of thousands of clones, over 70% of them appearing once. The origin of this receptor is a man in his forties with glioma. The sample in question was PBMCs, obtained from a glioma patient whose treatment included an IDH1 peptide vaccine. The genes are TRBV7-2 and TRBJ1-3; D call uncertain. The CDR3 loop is CASSLGLATIYF. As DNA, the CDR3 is TGTGCCAGCAGCTTAGGTTTGGCGACCATATATTTT.